This T cell receptor beta chain was retrieved from a study of blood T cell repertoires in COVID-19. Looking at the study overall: There were acute and convalescent COVID-19 samples, and they came from the United States, Italy and Spain.

Germline values: CDR1 MNHNS, CDR2 SASEGT. Trimming cost V 1 base and J 0 bases, with 10 bases left between them. The CDR3 is 16 residues long. The repertoire was sequenced with immunoSEQ multiplex PCR; TCRdb's copy has only in-frame clones and lacks some. This sample yields 250,000 to 300,000 clones, of which 70% to 90% are seen a single time; more than 9.5% belongs to the top ten. The gene calls are TRBV6-1 and TRBJ1-5; D ambiguous. This TCR derives from a woman in her 70s with acute or convalescent COVID-19. Sequencing was performed on peripheral blood. The CDR3 DNA is TGTGCCAGCAGTGAAGGAACACCCTTTAGCAATCAGCCCCAGCATTTT. Translated, it gives CASSEGTPFSNQPQHF.